This T cell receptor beta chain was profiled in a study of cytomegalovirus exposure and HLA in healthy donors. Study results and caveats: Immune exposure information available was restricted to CMV serostatus. Within the data, a cluster of highly shared sequence variants was likely a sequencing artifact.

Germline assignment: CDR1 GTSNPN and CDR2 SVGIG (reference sequence). CDR3 length: 14 residues. This clone showed up just once. Its target is unknown. The junction differs from germline at one of its ends, possibly a read error. PCR used 60 Vbeta primers and 13 Jbeta primers. Repertoires were generated with immunoSEQ multiplex PCR, while TCRdb's copy carries only in-frame clones and drops some. The sample has some 120,000 clones; 75% to 85% are singletons. The V and J genes are TRBV30 and TRBJ1-5; no definite D call. The specimen sequenced was PBMCs. This sequence was found in a man aged 40-55 years in good health and CMV-seronegative. In nucleotides, the CDR3 is TGTGCCTGGAGTGTAGTCCACAGCAACCAGCCCCAGCATTTT. Translation: CAWSVVHSNQPQHF.